The 16 T cell receptor beta chains listed next were all sequenced from one sample in a study of Ad26.COV2.S vaccination and SARS-CoV-2 variants. Treatment indicated: roughly 20 received Ad26.COV2.S at low or high dose, single or two shots; several received placebo; per-sample allocation not given. Specimen acquisition occurred on day 63 following the initial vaccine or placebo injection. Assay used: immunoSEQ multiplex PCR; TCRdb lists only in-frame clones, some missing. Among under 250,000 clones listed, around 90% were seen once. Sequenced here: peripheral blood, sampled in a trial of Ad26.COV2.S vaccine versus placebo. The receptors were sampled from a person aged 18-60 years who received the Ad26.COV2.S COVID-19 vaccine or a placebo.

This chain links TRBV29-1 with TRBJ1-4; D is unclear. CDR3 size: 11 residues. Germline V gene sequence: CDR1 SQVTM, CDR2 ANQGSEA. Trimming took 4 bases from V and 7 from J, leaving 7 bases between them. CDR3 residues: CSVGGGEKLFF. The CDR3 DNA reads as TGCAGCGTTGGAGGAGGTGAAAAACTGTTTTTT.

The chain couples TRBV4-1 to TRBJ1-1; the match to TRBD1 covers 10 bases. Germline CDR1 is MGHRA and CDR2 is YSYEKL. This CDR3 has 13 residues. Trimming at V came to 8 bases and at J to 2 bases, leaving 2 bases not matched to a gene. CDR3 nucleotide sequence: TGCGCCAGCGGACAGGGGGATAACACTGAAGCTTTCTTT. Its translation is CASGQGDNTEAFF.

The chain uses TRBV5-1 and TRBJ1-4; TRBD1 might be the D (5 bases). V lost 4 bases and J lost 0, with 13 bases in between. The CDR3 extends over 16 amino acids. CDR1 and CDR2 (germline): SGHRS, YFSETQ. The CDR3 region has the DNA TGCGCCAGCAGCCAGGGACCTCTAGCAACTAATGAAAAACTGTTTTTT. It codes for CASSQGPLATNEKLFF.

The chain uses TRBV7-3 and TRBJ2-3, with TRBD2 matching over 8 bases. CDR1 SGHTA and CDR2 FQGTGA come from the germline V gene. The V gene end was trimmed by 6 bases and the J gene end by 2 bases; junction bases not matched to a gene: 4. The CDR3 has 14 residues. In nucleotides, the CDR3 is TGTGCCAGCAGTGTAGCGGGAATCACAGATACGCAGTATTTT. This sequence encodes CASSVAGITDTQYF.

This rearrangement joins TRBV4-1 to TRBJ1-4, with D tentatively TRBD1 (5 bases). The CDR3 is 15 amino acids. V was pared by 5 bases and J by 8 bases, with 18 bases between. Per the germline V gene, CDR1 is MGHRA and CDR2 is YSYEKL. CDR3 region: CASSYRGTFGEKLFF. CDR3 DNA sequence: TGCGCCAGCAGCTATCGTGGGACGTTTGGGGAAAAACTGTTTTTT.

The chain employs TRBV9 and TRBJ2-1; TRBD2 matches at 7 bases. J gave up 8 bases and V 4 bases, and 9 bases lay outside the gene matches. This CDR3 spans 14 amino acids. Germline-derived CDR1 and CDR2 are SGDLS and YYNGEE. CDR3: CASSPRTSSHEQFF. DNA for the CDR3: TGTGCCAGCAGCCCAAGGACTAGTAGCCATGAGCAGTTCTTC.

Comment on this clone: Distinct nucleotide sequences in the sample also encode this CDR3. This chain links TRBV7-2 with TRBJ2-7; no firm D call. The ends were cut back, 1 base at V and 4 bases at J, with 5 bases in the middle. Looked up from germline, CDR1 is SGHTA and CDR2 is FQGNSA. This CDR3 spans 12 amino acids. This CDR3 reads CASSLVLYEQYF. The DNA of the CDR3 is TGTGCCAGCAGCTTAGTGTTGTACGAGCAGTACTTC.

The V and J genes are TRBV3-1 (or the pseudogene TRBV3-2) and TRBJ1-2, with 7 bases lining up with TRBD1. The CDR3 is made up of 14 amino acids. Germline trimming cut 4 bases from V and 4 bases from J; bases unmatched to any gene: 6. Germline CDR1 reads LGHDT; CDR2 reads YNNKEL (reference sequence). CDR3 protein: CASSRGGTAYGYTF. The CDR3 DNA follows: TGTGCCAGCAGCCGGGGAGGGACAGCCTATGGCTACACCTTC.

The rearrangement links TRBV19 to TRBJ1-4; D is perhaps TRBD1 (6 bases). Germline CDR1 LNHDA, CDR2 SQIVND (reference sequence). The CDR3 length is 15 residues. The V and J ends lost 1 base and 11 bases respectively, with 17 bases between them. DNA of the CDR3: TGTGCCAGTAGTATAGTACGGTCAGGGGACGAGAAACTGTTTTTT. Its protein product is CASSIVRSGDEKLFF.

The V call is TRBV3-1 (or the pseudogene TRBV3-2), the J call TRBJ2-7, with a weak D call TRBD2 (7 bases). The germline gives CDR1 LGHDT, CDR2 YNNKEL (reference sequence). The CDR3 is 13 residues long. Trimming cost V 4 bases and J 6 bases, with 13 bases left between them. CDR3 bases: TGTGCCAGCAGCCGCACAGGGAGGGCCGAGCAGTACTTC. Amino acids: CASSRTGRAEQYF.

In DNA form, the CDR3 reads TGTGCCAGCAGCCGTACCTCTGGGGCCAACGTCCTGACTTTC. This encodes CASSRTSGANVLTF. The rearrangement joins TRBV3-1 (or the pseudogene TRBV3-2) to TRBJ2-6; D unresolved. Germline CDR1 is LGHDT and CDR2 is YNNKEL (reference sequence). This CDR3 comprises 14 residues. V was clipped by 4 bases and J by 0 bases, with 4 bases between them.

V is TRBV7-2 and J is TRBJ2-7; D is undetermined. The CDR3 covers 13 residues. The V end was cut by 1 base, the J end by 2 bases, with 6 bases between. The germline CDR1 and CDR2 sequences are SGHTA and FQGNSA. In DNA, the CDR3 is TGTGCCAGCAGCTTAGAGTCTGCCTACGAGCAGTACTTC. Protein sequence: CASSLESAYEQYF.

This rearrangement joins TRBV29-1 to TRBJ1-1; D not certain. The CDR3 extends over 12 amino acids. Germline V gene sequence: CDR1 SQVTM, CDR2 ANQGSEA. This CDR3 reads CSIQVLNTEAFF. The CDR3, as DNA: TGCAGTATACAAGTACTGAACACTGAAGCTTTCTTT.

The chain links TRBV7-8 to TRBJ1-2, with 8 bases that match TRBD1. From germline, CDR1 is SGHVS and CDR2 FQNEAQ. J gave up 8 bases and V 5 bases, and 10 bases lay outside the gene matches. The CDR3 has 14 amino acids. The CDR3, as DNA: TGTGCCAGCAGCCGTGTCCAGGGGGCGCGGGGCTACACCTTC. Translated, it gives CASSRVQGARGYTF.

This clone was seen a single time. The genes are TRBV13 and TRBJ2-1; D not resolved. The CDR3 contains 13 residues. V was shortened by 2 bases and J by 4 bases, with 6 bases between the two germline ends. Germline assignment: CDR1 PRHDT and CDR2 FYEKMQ (reference sequence). Written as DNA, the CDR3 is TGTGCCAGCAGCTTAAACCGGTACAATGAGCAGTTCTTC. Encoded protein: CASSLNRYNEQFF.

This chain uses TRBV7-3 with TRBJ2-7; 11 bases line up with TRBD1. This CDR3 has 14 residues. J gave up 6 bases and V 2 bases, and 3 bases lay outside the gene matches. The germline gives CDR1 SGHTA, CDR2 FQGTGA. In nucleotides, the CDR3 is TGTGCCAGCAGCTTAGGGACAGGGGGTGGCGAGCAGTACTTC. This codes for CASSLGTGGGEQYF. Drawing the rest from reference TRBV7-3 and TRBJ2-7, the complete variable domain is GAGVSQTPSNKVTEKGKYVELRCDPISGHTALYWYRQSLGQGPEFLIYFQGTGAADDSGLPNDRFFAVRPEGSVSTLKIQRTERGDSAVYLCASSLGTGGGEQYFGPGTRLTVT.